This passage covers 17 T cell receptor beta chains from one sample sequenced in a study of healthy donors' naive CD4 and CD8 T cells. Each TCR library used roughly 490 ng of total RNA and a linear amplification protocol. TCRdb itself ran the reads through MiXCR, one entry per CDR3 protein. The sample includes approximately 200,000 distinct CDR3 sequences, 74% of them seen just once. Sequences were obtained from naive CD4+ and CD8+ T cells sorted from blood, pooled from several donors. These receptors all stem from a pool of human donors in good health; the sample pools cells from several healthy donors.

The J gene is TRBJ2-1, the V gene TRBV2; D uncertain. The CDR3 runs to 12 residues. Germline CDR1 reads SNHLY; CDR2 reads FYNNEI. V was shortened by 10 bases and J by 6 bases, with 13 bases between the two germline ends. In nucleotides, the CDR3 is TGTGCCACCATCTCTGGTATCAATGAGCAGTTCTTC. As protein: CATISGINEQFF.

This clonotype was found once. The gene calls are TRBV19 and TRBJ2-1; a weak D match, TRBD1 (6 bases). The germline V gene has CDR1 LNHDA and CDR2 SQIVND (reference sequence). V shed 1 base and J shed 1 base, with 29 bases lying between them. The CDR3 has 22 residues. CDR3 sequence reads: CASSIVFSPSRGSYPSYNEQFF. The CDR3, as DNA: TGTGCCAGTAGTATAGTCTTTTCCCCCAGTAGGGGGAGTTACCCTTCCTACAATGAGCAGTTCTTC. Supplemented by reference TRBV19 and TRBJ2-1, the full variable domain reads DGGITQSPKYLFRKEGQNVTLSCEQNLNHDAMYWYRQDPGQGLRLIYYSQIVNDFQKGDIAEGYSVSREKKESFPLTVTSAQKNPTAFYLCASSIVFSPSRGSYPSYNEQFFGPGTRLTVL.

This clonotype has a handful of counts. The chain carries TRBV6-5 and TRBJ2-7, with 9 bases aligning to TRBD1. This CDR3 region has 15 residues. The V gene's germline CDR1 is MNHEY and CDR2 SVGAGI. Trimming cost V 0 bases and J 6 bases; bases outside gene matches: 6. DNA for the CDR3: TGTGCCAGCAGTTACTCCCCCGGGACAGGGAGCGAGCAGTACTTC. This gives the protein CASSYSPGTGSEQYF.

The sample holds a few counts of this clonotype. The CDR3 DNA is TGTGCCAGCTGGGCAGGGCTGAGGACTGAAGCTTTCTTT. This gives the protein CASWAGLRTEAFF. V is TRBV6-5 and J is TRBJ1-1, with a weak D call TRBD1 (5 bases). The ends were cut back, 8 bases at V and 5 bases at J, with 15 bases in the middle. The CDR3 runs 13 residues. CDR1 is MNHEY, CDR2 SVGAGI, per germline.

This chain's CDR3 is CSVERAGNTIYF. The CDR3 nucleotides read TGCAGCGTTGAAAGGGCTGGAAACACCATATATTTT. The chain links TRBV29-1 to TRBJ1-3; D is unclear. Germline lookup yields CDR1 SQVTM and CDR2 ANQGSEA. V was trimmed by 2 bases and J by 2 bases, leaving 4 bases between them. The length of the CDR3 is 12 residues.

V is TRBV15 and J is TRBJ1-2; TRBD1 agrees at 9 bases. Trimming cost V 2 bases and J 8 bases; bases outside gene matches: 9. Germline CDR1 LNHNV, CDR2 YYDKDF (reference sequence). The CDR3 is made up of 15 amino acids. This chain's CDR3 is CATSRSTGQGGGYTF. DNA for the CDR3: TGTGCCACCAGCAGATCGACGGGACAGGGTGGCGGCTACACCTTC.

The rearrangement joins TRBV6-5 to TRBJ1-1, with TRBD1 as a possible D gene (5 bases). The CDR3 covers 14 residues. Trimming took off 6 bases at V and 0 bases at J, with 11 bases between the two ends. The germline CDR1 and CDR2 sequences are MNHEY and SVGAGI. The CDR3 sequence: CASSTGAVNTEAFF. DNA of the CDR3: TGTGCCAGCAGCACCGGGGCGGTGAACACTGAAGCTTTCTTT.

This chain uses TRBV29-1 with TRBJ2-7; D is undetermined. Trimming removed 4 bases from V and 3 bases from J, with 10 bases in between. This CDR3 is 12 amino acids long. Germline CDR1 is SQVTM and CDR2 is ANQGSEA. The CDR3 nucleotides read TGCAGCGTTGGATGGGCGGACTACGAGCAGTACTTC. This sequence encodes CSVGWADYEQYF.

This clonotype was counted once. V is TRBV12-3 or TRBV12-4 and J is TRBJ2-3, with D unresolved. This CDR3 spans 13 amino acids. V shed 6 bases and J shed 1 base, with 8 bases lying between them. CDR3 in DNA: TGTGCCAGCAGCACCTTTGGCACAGATACGCAGTATTTT. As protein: CASSTFGTDTQYF.

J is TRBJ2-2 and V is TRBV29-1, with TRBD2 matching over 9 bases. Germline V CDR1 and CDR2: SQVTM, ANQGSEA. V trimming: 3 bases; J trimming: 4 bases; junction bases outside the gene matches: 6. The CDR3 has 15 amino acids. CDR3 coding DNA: TGCAGCGTTGAGACGGCGGGAGGGGGCACCGGGGAGCTGTTTTTT. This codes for CSVETAGGGTGELFF.

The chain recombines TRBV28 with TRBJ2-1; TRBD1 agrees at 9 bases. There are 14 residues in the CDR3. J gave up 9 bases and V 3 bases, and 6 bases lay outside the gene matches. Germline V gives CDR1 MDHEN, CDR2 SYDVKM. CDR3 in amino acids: CASSFWGQGGEQFF. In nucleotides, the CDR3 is TGTGCCAGCAGTTTCTGGGGACAGGGTGGTGAGCAGTTCTTC.

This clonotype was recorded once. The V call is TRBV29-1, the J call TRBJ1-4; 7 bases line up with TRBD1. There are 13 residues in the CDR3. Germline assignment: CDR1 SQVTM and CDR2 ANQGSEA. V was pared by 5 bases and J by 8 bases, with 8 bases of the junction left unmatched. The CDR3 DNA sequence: TGCAGCGTTCCCGGGACAGTAGGGGAAAAACTGTTTTTT. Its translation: CSVPGTVGEKLFF.

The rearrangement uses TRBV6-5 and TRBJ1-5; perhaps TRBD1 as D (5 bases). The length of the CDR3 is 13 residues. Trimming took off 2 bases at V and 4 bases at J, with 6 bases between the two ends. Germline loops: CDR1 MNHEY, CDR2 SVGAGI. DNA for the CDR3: TGTGCCAGCAGTTACGAGGGGAATCAGCCCCAGCATTTT. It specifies CASSYEGNQPQHF.

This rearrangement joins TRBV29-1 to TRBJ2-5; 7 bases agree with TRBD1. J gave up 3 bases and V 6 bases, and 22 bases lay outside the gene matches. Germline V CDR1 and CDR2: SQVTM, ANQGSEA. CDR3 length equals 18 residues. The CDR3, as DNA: TGCAGCGTCGATGGTCATGTGGTCGGTAGAGGGGGCGAAGAGACCCAGTACTTC. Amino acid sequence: CSVDGHVVGRGGEETQYF.

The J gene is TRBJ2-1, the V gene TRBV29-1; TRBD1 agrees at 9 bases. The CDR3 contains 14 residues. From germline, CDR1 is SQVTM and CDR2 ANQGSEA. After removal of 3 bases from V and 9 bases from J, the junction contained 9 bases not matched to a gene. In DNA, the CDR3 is TGCAGCGTTGAGGGGGACAGGGCGTGGGGTGAGCAGTTCTTC. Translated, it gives CSVEGDRAWGEQFF.

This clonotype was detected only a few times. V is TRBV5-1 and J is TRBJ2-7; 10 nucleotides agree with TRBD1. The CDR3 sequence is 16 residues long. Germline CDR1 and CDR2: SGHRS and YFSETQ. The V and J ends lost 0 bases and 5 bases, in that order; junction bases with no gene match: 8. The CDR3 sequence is CASSLVPGTGVNEQYF. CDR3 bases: TGCGCCAGCAGCTTGGTGCCTGGGACAGGGGTCAACGAGCAGTACTTC.

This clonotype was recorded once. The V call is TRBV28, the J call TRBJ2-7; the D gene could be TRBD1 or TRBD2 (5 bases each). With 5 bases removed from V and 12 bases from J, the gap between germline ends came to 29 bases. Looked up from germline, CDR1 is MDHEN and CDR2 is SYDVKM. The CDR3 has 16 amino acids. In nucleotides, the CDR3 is TGTGCCAGCAGTCAACAATCCGGGACGTTTTTGATTTCCTCGTACTTC. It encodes CASSQQSGTFLISSYF.